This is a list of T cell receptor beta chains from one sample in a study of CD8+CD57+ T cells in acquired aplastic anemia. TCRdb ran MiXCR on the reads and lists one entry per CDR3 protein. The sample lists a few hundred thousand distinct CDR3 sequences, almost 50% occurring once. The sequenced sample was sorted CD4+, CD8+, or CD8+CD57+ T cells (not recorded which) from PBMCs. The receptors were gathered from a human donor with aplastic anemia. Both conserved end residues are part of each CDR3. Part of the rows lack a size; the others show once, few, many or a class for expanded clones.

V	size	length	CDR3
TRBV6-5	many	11	CASSYDSQAFF
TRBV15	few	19	CATSRLPRIRDRTQETQYF
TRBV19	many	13	CASSMGQTQPQHF
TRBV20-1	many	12	CSARGFVYEQYF
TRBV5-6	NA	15	CASSSAGTGGTGYTF
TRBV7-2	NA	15	CASSLEGQRASPLHF
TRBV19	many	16	CASSPLGKNENTEAFF
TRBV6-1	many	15	CASSETGQYNSPLHF
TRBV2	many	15	CASIPDGPNNSPLHF
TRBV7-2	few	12	CASSSGSQGYTF
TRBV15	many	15	CATSRGKGGAQSQHF
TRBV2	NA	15	CASSVDGRGDSPLHF
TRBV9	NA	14	CASTLGTRRNTQYF
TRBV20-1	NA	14	CSVCVRDGTDTQYF
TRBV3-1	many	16	CASSQLLGWRDSPLHF
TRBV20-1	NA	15	CSARDFTQGNTEAFF
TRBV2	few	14	CASSMTGVGSPLHF
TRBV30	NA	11	CAWNRDLEAFF
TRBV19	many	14	CASSPNRLGYEQYF
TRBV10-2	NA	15	CASSESEGPYYGYTF
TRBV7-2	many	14	CASSSGIIYNEQFF
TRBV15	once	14	CATSRSGTSGEQYF
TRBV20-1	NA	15	CSARHTGVVGNEQFF
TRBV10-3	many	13	CAISGTLNTEAFF
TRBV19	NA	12	CASSSFQETQYF
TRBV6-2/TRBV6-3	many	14	CASSLAGPQYEQYF
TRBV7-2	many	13	CASSSGQGLPQHF
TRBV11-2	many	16	CASSLGRGPSTDTQYF
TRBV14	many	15	CASSQAEGANYGYTF
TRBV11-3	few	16	CASSLELAGTQETQYF